The present TCR beta chain was sequenced within a study of cytomegalovirus exposure and HLA in healthy donors. Germline trimming cut 3 bases from V and 3 bases from J; bases unmatched to any gene: 5. Germline values: CDR1 SEHNR, CDR2 FQNEAQ (reference sequence). This CDR3 has 15 residues. As regards this clone: The antigen is not known.

In the PCR, 60 Vbeta and 13 Jbeta primers were used. Clones were sequenced by immunoSEQ multiplex PCR, and TCRdb holds only the in-frame ones, with some missing. The sample includes 95,000 to 150,000 clones. General observations from the study: Reported performance of the classifier showed diagnosis of cytomegalovirus status with high specificity and sensitivity.

The sample taken for sequencing was PBMCs. The chain carries TRBV7-9 and TRBJ1-5, with 7 bases identical to TRBD1. This receptor was identified in a man between 25 and 39 years old in good health and CMV-seronegative. In DNA form, the CDR3 reads TGTGCCAGCAGCTTGGGCGGGACAGCCAATCAGCCCCAGCATTTT. Protein sequence: CASSLGGTANQPQHF.